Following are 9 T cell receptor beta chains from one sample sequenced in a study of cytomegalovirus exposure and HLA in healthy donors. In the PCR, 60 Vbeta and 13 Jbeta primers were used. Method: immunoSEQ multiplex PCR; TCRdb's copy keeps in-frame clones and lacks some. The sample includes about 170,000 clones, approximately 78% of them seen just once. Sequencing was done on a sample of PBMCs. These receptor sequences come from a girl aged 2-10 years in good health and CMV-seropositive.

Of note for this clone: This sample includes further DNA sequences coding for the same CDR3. CDR3: CASSLGGGGTEAFF. The CDR3 coding sequence is TGCGCCAGCAGCTTGGGGGGGGGAGGCACTGAAGCTTTCTTT. The chain employs TRBV5-1 and TRBJ1-1, with D possibly TRBD1 on 5 matching bases. The CDR3 length is 14 residues. Per the germline V gene, CDR1 is SGHRS and CDR2 is YFSETQ. Deletions cut 0 bases from V and 4 bases from J, with 10 bases between.

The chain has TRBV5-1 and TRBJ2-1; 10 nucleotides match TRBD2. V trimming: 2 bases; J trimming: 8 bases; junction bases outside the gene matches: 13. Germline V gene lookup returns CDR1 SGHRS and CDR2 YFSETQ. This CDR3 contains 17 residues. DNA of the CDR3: TGCGCCAGCAGCTTCGATAGCGGGAGGCAGGTTCTGGATGAGCAGTTCTTC. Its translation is CASSFDSGRQVLDEQFF.

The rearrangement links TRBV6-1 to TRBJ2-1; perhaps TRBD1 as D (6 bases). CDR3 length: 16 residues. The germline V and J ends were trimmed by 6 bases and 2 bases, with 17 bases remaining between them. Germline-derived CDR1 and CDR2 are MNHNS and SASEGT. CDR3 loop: CASREPQGPPYNEQFF. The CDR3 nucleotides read TGTGCCAGCAGGGAACCTCAGGGGCCCCCCTACAATGAGCAGTTCTTC.

The CDR3 bases are TGTGCCAGCAGAGAAGTCGGGCTAGCGGACGCCTACGAGCAGTACTTC. Its translation is CASREVGLADAYEQYF. The chain combines TRBV27 with TRBJ2-7, with 7 bases identical to TRBD2. With V trimmed by 6 bases and J by 2 bases, 13 bases remained unmatched. CDR1 and CDR2 (germline): MNHEY, SMNVEV (reference sequence). This CDR3 has 16 amino acids.

In DNA form, the CDR3 reads TGCAGCGTCTTGAGACAGGGGGCCACAGATACGCAGTATTTT. Encoded protein: CSVLRQGATDTQYF. The rearrangement links TRBV29-1 to TRBJ2-3; 10 bases agree with TRBD1. CDR3 length: 14 amino acids. The J segment lost 2 bases and the V segment lost 6 bases, leaving 5 bases of the junction unmatched. The germline gives CDR1 SQVTM, CDR2 ANQGSEA.

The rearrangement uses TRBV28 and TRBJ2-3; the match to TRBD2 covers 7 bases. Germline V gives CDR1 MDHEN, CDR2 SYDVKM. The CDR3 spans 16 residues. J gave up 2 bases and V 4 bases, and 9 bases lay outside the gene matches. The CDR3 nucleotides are TGTGCCAGCAGTTCCCCCTCTAGCGGCGCCACAGATACGCAGTATTTT. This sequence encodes CASSSPSSGATDTQYF. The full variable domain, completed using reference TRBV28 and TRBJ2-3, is DVKVTQSSRYLVKRTGEKVFLECVQDMDHENMFWYRQDPGLGLRLIYFSYDVKMKEKGDIPEGYSVSREKKERFSLILESASTNQTSMYLCASSSPSSGATDTQYFGPGTRLTVL.

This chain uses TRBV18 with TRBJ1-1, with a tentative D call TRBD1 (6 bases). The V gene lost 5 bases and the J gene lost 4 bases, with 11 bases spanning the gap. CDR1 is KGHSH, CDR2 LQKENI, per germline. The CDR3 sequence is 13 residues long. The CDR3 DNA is TGTGCCAGCTCAGAGGGGGAGAGCACTGAAGCTTTCTTT. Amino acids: CASSEGESTEAFF.

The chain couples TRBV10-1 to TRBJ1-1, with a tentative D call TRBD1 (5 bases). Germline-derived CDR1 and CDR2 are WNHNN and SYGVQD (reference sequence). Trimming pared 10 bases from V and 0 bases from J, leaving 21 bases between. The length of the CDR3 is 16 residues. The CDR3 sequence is CATLGWIGAMNTEAFF. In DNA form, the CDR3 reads TGCGCCACCCTGGGGTGGATAGGGGCAATGAACACTGAAGCTTTCTTT.

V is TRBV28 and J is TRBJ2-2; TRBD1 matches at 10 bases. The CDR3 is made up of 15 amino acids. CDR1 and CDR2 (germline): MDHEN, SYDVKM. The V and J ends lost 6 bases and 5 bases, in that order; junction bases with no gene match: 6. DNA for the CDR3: TGTGCCAGCAGACCCGGGACAGGGGAAACCGGGGAGCTGTTTTTT. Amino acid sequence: CASRPGTGETGELFF.